Presented here are 6 T cell receptor beta chains from one specimen sequenced in a study of CD4+ T cells in melanoma. Data came from immunoSEQ multiplex PCR; TCRdb stores just in-frame clones and leaves some out. The sample carries about 140,000 clones, about nine tenths recorded once. These receptors all stem from a human donor with melanoma.

This clone appeared once. This chain links TRBV2 with TRBJ1-6; D gene unclear. Germline assignment: CDR1 SNHLY and CDR2 FYNNEI. V was pared by 2 bases and J by 0 bases, with 17 bases between. The CDR3 consists of 19 residues. CDR3 sequence reads: CASSETPPEASSYNSPLHF. CDR3 sequence (DNA): TGTGCCAGCAGTGAAACTCCCCCTGAAGCGAGCTCCTATAATTCACCCCTCCACTTT.

The V and J genes are TRBV18 and TRBJ1-2; TRBD1 might be the D (5 bases). The CDR3 extends over 12 amino acids. Germline CDR1 KGHSH, CDR2 LQKENI. V shed 2 bases and J shed 10 bases, with 11 bases lying between them. For the CDR3, the DNA is TGTGCCAGCTCACCAGGGGTAGGGGACTACACCTTC. It codes for CASSPGVGDYTF.

J is TRBJ1-5 and V is TRBV6-6, with D perhaps TRBD1 (6 bases). The V gene's germline CDR1 is MNHNY and CDR2 SVGAGI (reference sequence). This CDR3 region has 14 residues. Trimming left V 7 bases short and J 4 bases short, with 14 bases between. CDR3 sequence reads: CASTDRQGNQPQHF. The CDR3 DNA follows: TGTGCCAGCACCGACAGGCAGGGGAATCAGCCCCAGCATTTT.

The chain combines TRBV6-5 with TRBJ1-1, with 7 bases that match TRBD1. Germline V gene data show CDR1 as MNHEY and CDR2 as SVGAGI. The junction had 4 bases not matched to a gene; V was cut back by 5 bases and J by 1 base. The CDR3 has 14 residues. In DNA, the CDR3 is TGTGCCAGCAGTCAGGGACAGCCGAACACTGAAGCTTTCTTT. As protein: CASSQGQPNTEAFF.

The CDR3 DNA sequence: TGTGCCAGCAGCTCCAGGGGGAATGAGCAGTTCTTC. Its translation is CASSSRGNEQFF. The V gene is TRBV11-3, the J gene TRBJ2-1; 7 positions agree with TRBD1. Unmatched junction bases numbered 1, after V lost 4 bases and J lost 7 bases. CDR1 and CDR2 (germline): SGHNT, YENEEA. The CDR3 is 12 amino acids.

V is TRBV5-1 and J is TRBJ2-3; D ambiguous. Germline loops: CDR1 SGHRS, CDR2 YFSETQ. This CDR3 region has 13 residues. Trimming removed 0 bases at V and 1 base at J, with 3 bases between. The CDR3 spells CASSLVGTDTQYF. In nucleotides, the CDR3 is TGCGCCAGCAGCTTGGTCGGCACAGATACGCAGTATTTT.